These 7 T cell receptor beta chains originate from one sample sequenced in a study of glioma-infiltrating T cells. Using RNA template, CDR3s of TCR alpha and beta were amplified with iRepertoire arm-PCR. TCRdb re-analysed the multiplex PCR reads in MiXCR, keeping a single row per CDR3 protein. The data hold about 380,000 distinct CDR3 sequences, with 41% observed a single time. The specimen sequenced was glioma tissue, nonneoplastic brain tissue, or PBMCs (not recorded which). These receptors all stem from a human donor with low-grade glioma or glioblastoma, undergoing nonglioma brain surgery, or in good health (not recorded which).

This clonotype was counted ten times or more. CDR3 DNA: TGCAGTGCTAGAGACGGTGTGAACACTGAAGCTTTCTTT. Translation gives CSARDGVNTEAFF. This chain joins TRBV20-1 and TRBJ1-1; no firm D call. The CDR3 runs to 13 residues. Germline V gene sequence: CDR1 DFQATT, CDR2 SNEGSKA (reference sequence). Deletions cut 0 bases from V and 0 bases from J, with 5 bases between.

This clonotype was counted a few times. The chain combines TRBV15 with TRBJ1-2; D unresolved. The CDR3 consists of 15 residues. V lost 0 bases to trimming and J lost 4 bases, with 12 bases between them. Germline-derived CDR1 and CDR2 are LNHNV and YYDKDF (reference sequence). CDR3 in DNA: TGTGCCACCAGCAGAGAGGTTGGAGGGATCTATGGCTACACCTTC. This gives the protein CATSREVGGIYGYTF.

Comments on this clonotype: Given a much more abundant clone one base away, this may be a read error. DNA of the CDR3: TGCAGTGCTTACGGACAGGGGCGCACTGAAGGTTTCTTT. This codes for CSAYGQGRTEGFF. The V and J genes are TRBV20-1 and TRBJ1-1; 9 bases are shared with TRBD1. The CDR3 has 13 residues. Per germline, CDR1 DFQATT and CDR2 SNEGSKA (reference sequence).

This clonotype was counted ten times or more. This chain links TRBV6-1 with TRBJ1-2; a weak D match, TRBD1 (5 bases). The length of the CDR3 is 13 residues. The germline CDR1 and CDR2 sequences are MNHNS and SASEGT. V lost 6 bases and J lost 2, with 10 bases in between. The CDR3 nucleotides read TGTGCCAGCAGATTACAGGCAAACTATGGCTACACCTTC. This encodes CASRLQANYGYTF.

Concerning this clonotype: A much larger clone lies a single base off, so this may be a read error. This rearrangement joins TRBV20-1 to TRBJ2-1, with TRBD2 as a possible D gene (6 bases). Per the germline V gene, CDR1 is DFQATT and CDR2 is SNEGSKA (reference sequence). V gave up 7 bases and J gave up 0 bases, with 10 bases separating them. The CDR3 extends over 13 amino acids. The CDR3 DNA reads TGCAGTGTGGGGCGGGGCTCCTACAATGAGCAGTTCTTC. Its translation is CSVGRGSYNEQFF.

At least ten counts were recorded for this clonotype. The gene calls are TRBV4-3 and TRBJ1-2; a weak D match, TRBD1 (6 bases). CDR3 size: 15 residues. Germline CDR1 and CDR2: LGHNA and YSLEER. The ends were cut back, 2 bases at V and 2 bases at J, with 12 bases in the middle. The CDR3 spells CASSQSTGVNYGYTF. In nucleotides, the CDR3 is TGCGCCAGCAGCCAATCGACAGGCGTGAACTATGGCTACACCTTC.

There are a few counts of this clonotype. The rearrangement joins TRBV20-1 to TRBJ2-7; D perhaps matches TRBD2 (6 bases). Trimming took 6 bases from V and 3 from J, leaving 18 bases between them. This CDR3 region has 14 residues. Germline V lookup: CDR1 DFQATT, CDR2 SNEGSKA (reference sequence). The CDR3 bases are TGCAGTGCCCCCCGGGACTTTTGGAGCTACGAGCAGTACTTC. Residues: CSAPRDFWSYEQYF.